The subject of this entry is one T cell receptor (beta chain). Its antigen is not known. There are 16 residues in the CDR3. The V gene's germline CDR1 is LGHDT and CDR2 YNNKEL (reference sequence). Trimming pared 7 bases from V and 5 bases from J, leaving 20 bases between. A single record per CDR3 protein comes from TCRdb applying MiXCR to the 5' RACE reads. This table holds fewer than 900,000 distinct CDR3 sequences, 18% found once. This specimen belongs to a study of identical twins. Study-wide results and limits: Conclusions were drawn cross-sectionally by statistical analysis, without following the same donors.

These data also formed part of another study, on T cells expressing NK-cell markers.

The specimen sequenced was PBMCs. The TCR sequence derives from a woman aged 18-29 years in good health. This rearrangement joins TRBV3-1 to TRBJ1-4; no definite D call. The CDR3 DNA follows: TGTGCCAGCACCTCATCCGTGGGAGGGTTCAATGAAAAACTGTTTTTT. This codes for CASTSSVGGFNEKLFF.